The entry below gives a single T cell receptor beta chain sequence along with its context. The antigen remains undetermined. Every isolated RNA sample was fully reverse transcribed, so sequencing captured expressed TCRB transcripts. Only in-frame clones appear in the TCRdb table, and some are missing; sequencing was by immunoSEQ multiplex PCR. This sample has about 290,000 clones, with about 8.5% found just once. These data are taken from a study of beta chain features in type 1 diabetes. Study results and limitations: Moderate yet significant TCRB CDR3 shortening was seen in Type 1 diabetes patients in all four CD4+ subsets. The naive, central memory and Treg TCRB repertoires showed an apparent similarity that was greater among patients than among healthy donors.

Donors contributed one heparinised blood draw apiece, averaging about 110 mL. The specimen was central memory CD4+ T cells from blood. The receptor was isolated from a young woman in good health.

The CDR3 DNA reads TGTGCCAGCAGCTGGGACAGGGACAGGGACACTGAAGCTTTCTTT. Translating gives CASSWDRDRDTEAFF. The chain uses TRBV7-9 and TRBJ1-1, with TRBD1 matching 9 bases. Germline V gene sequence: CDR1 SEHNR, CDR2 FQNEAQ (reference sequence). J gave up 3 bases and V 4 bases, and 6 bases lay outside the gene matches. CDR3 size: 15 residues.